This T cell receptor beta chain was profiled in a study of cytomegalovirus exposure and HLA in healthy donors. With 60 Vbeta and 13 Jbeta primers, the PCR was carried out. Here immunoSEQ multiplex PCR was the method, and the copy in TCRdb shows in-frame clones only, minus some. The data hold about 130,000 clones, with over 75% observed a single time. V dropped 4 bases and J dropped 10; count of bases not matched to a gene: 4. The CDR3 sequence is 12 residues long. Per the germline V gene, CDR1 is SGHDT and CDR2 is YYEEEE. Sequenced: PBMCs. This sequence originates from a boy aged 10-17 years in good health and CMV-seronegative. The chain joins TRBV5-6 to TRBJ1-1; TRBD1 matches 10 bases. CDR3 nucleotides: TGTGCCAGCAGCAAGGACAGGGGGAGAGCTTTCTTT. This encodes CASSKDRGRAFF.